The rows below give T cell receptor beta chains drawn from one sample of a study of CD8+ T cells in alopecia areata. The assay was immunoSEQ multiplex PCR, and TCRdb's table has in-frame clones only and misses some. The sample records some 7,000 clones, roughly 66% being singletons. The source material was skin, sampled at week 0. The receptor source for this set is a human donor with alopecia areata. CDR3s include the opening cysteine and the closing phenylalanine or tryptophan. D genes are given only for firm matches. Some rows mark clone size as missing; the rest say once, few, many or name a class of expanded clone.

TRBJ2-3 TRBV11-1 - - CASSSASPLSTDTQYF TGTGCCAGCAGCTCCGCAAGTCCCCTTAGCACAGATACGCAGTATTTT
TRBJ2-2 TRBV4-2 - - CASSPVGGDIAGELFF TGTGCCAGCAGCCCCGTAGGGGGGGACATAGCCGGGGAGCTGTTTTTT
TRBJ2-7 TRBV7-3 - - CASSLTGAHEQYF TGTGCCAGCAGCTTAACCGGGGCCCACGAGCAGTACTTC
TRBJ1-3 TRBV9 once TRBD1 CASSAGTGGSGNTIYF TGTGCCAGCAGCGCAGGGACAGGGGGCTCTGGAAACACCATATATTTT
TRBJ1-5 TRBV30 - TRBD1 CAWQDRDNQPQHF TGTGCCTGGCAGGACAGGGATAATCAGCCCCAGCATTTT
TRBJ2-3 TRBV30 few - CAWSDRSTDTQYF TGTGCCTGGAGTGATAGGAGCACAGATACGCAGTATTTT
TRBJ2-1 TRBV11-2 - - CASTLRRQGRGQFF TGTGCCAGCACCCTCCGGAGGCAGGGAAGAGGGCAGTTCTTC
TRBJ1-2 TRBV20-1 - - CSAREPPYTF TGCAGTGCTAGGGAACCACCCTACACCTTC
TRBJ1-5 TRBV2 - - CASSDTGSAGPQHF TGTGCCAGCAGTGATACGGGGTCGGCGGGGCCCCAGCATTTT
TRBJ2-5 TRBV4-3 - - CASSQGQRVETQYF TGCGCCAGCAGCCAAGGTCAAAGGGTCGAGACCCAGTACTTC
TRBJ1-1 TRBV6-5 few - CASSYSGRGATEAFF TGTGCCAGCAGTTACTCCGGACGGGGGGCCACTGAAGCTTTCTTT
TRBJ2-7 TRBV6-6 - - CASSHRQGGIEQYF TGTGCCAGCAGTCATCGACAGGGAGGGATCGAGCAGTACTTC
TRBJ2-7 TRBV18 - - CASSPLAGGLRPYEQYF TGTGCCAGCTCACCCTTGGCAGGCGGTCTACGACCCTACGAGCAGTACTTC
TRBJ2-1 TRBV14 - - CASSHLVGGSHNEQFF TGTGCCAGCAGCCACTTGGTGGGGGGTTCCCACAATGAGCAGTTCTTC
TRBJ1-1 TRBV5-4 - TRBD1 CASSLVGQPGPEAFF TGTGCCAGCAGCTTGGTGGGACAGCCGGGGCCTGAAGCTTTCTTT
TRBJ1-2 TRBV4-1 - TRBD1 CASSNDRAAYGYTF TGCGCCAGCAGCAACGACAGGGCTGCCTATGGCTACACCTTC
TRBJ2-7 TRBV29-1 - - CSVETGRDYEQYF TGCAGCGTTGAGACAGGAAGGGACTACGAGCAGTACTTC
TRBJ2-5 TRBV29-1 - TRBD1 CSVSRGPETQYF TGCAGCGTTTCCAGGGGGCCGGAGACCCAGTACTTC
TRBJ1-6 TRBV6-5 - TRBD1 CASRTGDSYNSPLHF TGTGCCAGCAGAACAGGGGACTCCTATAATTCACCCCTCCACTTT
TRBJ2-1 TRBV4-2 - TRBD2 CASSQAGTSGAWGNNEQFF TGTGCCAGCAGCCAAGCCGGGACTAGCGGTGCGTGGGGAAACAATGAGCAGTTCTTC
TRBJ1-5 TRBV6-5 - - CASSYSLDTNQPQHF TGTGCCAGCAGTTACTCGTTGGACACTAATCAGCCCCAGCATTTT
TRBJ1-1 TRBV18 - - CASSPLTGLLNTEAFF TGTGCCAGCTCACCACTTACAGGCCTATTGAACACTGAAGCTTTCTTT
TRBJ1-6 TRBV2 few - CASSESGGPSPLHF TGTGCCAGCAGTGAAAGCGGGGGACCTTCACCCCTCCACTTT
TRBJ2-2 TRBV5-5 once - CASSPRGEYTGELFF TGTGCCAGCAGCCCCCGTGGCGAGTACACCGGGGAGCTGTTTTTT
TRBJ2-1 TRBV6-1 - TRBD2 CASSEGDSGANEQFF TGTGCCAGCAGTGAAGGTGATAGCGGGGCCAATGAGCAGTTCTTC
TRBJ1-3 TRBV19 - - CTSSIGGTWNTIYF TGTACCAGTAGTATAGGCGGCACTTGGAACACCATATATTTT
TRBJ1-1 TRBV14 - - CASSQAGRHMNTEAFF TGTGCCAGCAGCCAAGCCGGACGGCACATGAACACTGAAGCTTTCTTT
TRBJ1-5 TRBV29-1 - TRBD1 CSVMDRGRDQPQHF TGCAGCGTTATGGACAGGGGTCGAGATCAGCCCCAGCATTTT
TRBJ2-2 TRBV7-9 - - CASISRDTGELFF TGTGCCAGCATCTCCAGGGACACCGGGGAGCTGTTTTTT
TRBJ2-7 TRBV11-2 few TRBD1 CASSLASTGGIYEQYF TGTGCCAGCAGCTTAGCTAGCACAGGGGGGATCTACGAGCAGTACTTC
TRBJ1-4 TRBV30 - - CAWSGGTTNEKLFF TGTGCCTGGAGTGGAGGAACAACTAATGAAAAACTGTTTTTT
TRBJ1-2 TRBV11-2 - - CASSLVAETNYGYTF TGTGCCAGCAGCTTAGTGGCAGAAACTAACTATGGCTACACCTTC
TRBJ1-1 TRBV6-8 - - CASSSQPGYTEAFF TGTGCCAGCAGTTCACAACCGGGATACACTGAAGCTTTCTTT
TRBJ2-5 TRBV30 - - CAWSVNGRVDQETQYF TGTGCCTGGAGTGTAAATGGACGGGTGGACCAAGAGACCCAGTACTTC
TRBJ2-7 TRBV19 - TRBD1 CASSQPGGPYEQYF TGTGCCAGTAGTCAGCCAGGGGGTCCCTACGAGCAGTACTTC
TRBJ2-7 TRBV29-1 - - CSVESQYHEQYF TGCAGCGTTGAATCGCAATACCACGAGCAGTACTTC
TRBJ2-3 TRBV5-1 few - CASRSAGMDTDTQYF TGCGCCAGCAGATCGGCGGGAATGGACACAGATACGCAGTATTTT